What follows are 19 T cell receptor beta chains derived from one specimen sequenced in a study of blood T cell repertoires in COVID-19. Generated by immunoSEQ multiplex PCR, the TCRdb table keeps only in-frame clones and is missing some. Of fewer than 60,000 clones listed, approximately 80% are singletons. Sequences were obtained from peripheral blood. The receptors here all came from a human donor in a cohort sampled during active COVID-19.

The chain couples TRBV5-1 to TRBJ1-2; tentatively, D is TRBD1 (6 bases). CDR1 is SGHRS, CDR2 YFSETQ, per germline. With 2 bases removed from V and 0 bases from J, the gap between germline ends came to 11 bases. The CDR3 covers 15 residues. Here the CDR3 DNA reads TGCGCCAGCAGCTTACAGACAGGCGCTAACTATGGCTACACCTTC. Its protein product is CASSLQTGANYGYTF.

The V gene is TRBV4-1, the J gene TRBJ1-5; TRBD1 matches 7 bases. V lost 4 bases and J lost 0; bases outside the gene matches: 3. The CDR3 has 15 residues. CDR1 is MGHRA and CDR2 is YSYEKL in the germline V gene. CDR3 sequence (DNA): TGCGCCAGCAGCCTCGGACAGGCTAGCAATCAGCCCCAGCATTTT. Translation: CASSLGQASNQPQHF.

The rearrangement uses TRBV10-3 and TRBJ2-3; perhaps TRBD2 as D (5 bases). The V end was cut by 4 bases, the J end by 1 base, with 12 bases between. From germline, CDR1 is ENHRY and CDR2 SYGVKD. This CDR3 has 15 residues. In DNA form, the CDR3 reads TGTGCCATCAGTGGTAGAACCGGGGGCACAGATACGCAGTATTTT. This encodes CAISGRTGGTDTQYF.

This clone has only one observation. J is TRBJ1-1 and V is TRBV3-1 (or the pseudogene TRBV3-2); D possibly corresponds to TRBD1 (5 bases). The CDR3 is 15 residues long. V lost 2 bases, J lost 1 base, and 11 bases lay in between. Germline CDR1 reads LGHDT; CDR2 reads YNNKEL (reference sequence). This CDR3 reads CASSQTGPGNTEAFF. The CDR3 DNA follows: TGTGCCAGCAGCCAAACAGGCCCCGGGAACACTGAAGCTTTCTTT.

This chain links TRBV28 with TRBJ2-1; unclear D gene. The CDR3 consists of 12 residues. Germline V lookup: CDR1 MDHEN, CDR2 SYDVKM. Trimming pared 6 bases from V and 6 bases from J, leaving 9 bases between. CDR3 in amino acids: CASRILGNEQFF. For the CDR3, the DNA is TGTGCCAGCAGAATCCTAGGCAATGAGCAGTTCTTC.

This chain connects TRBV18 to TRBJ2-7, with 10 positions matching TRBD2. Looked up from germline, CDR1 is KGHSH and CDR2 is LQKENI. Trimming at V came to 5 bases and at J to 2 bases, leaving 3 bases not matched to a gene. The CDR3 length is 14 residues. The CDR3 DNA follows: TGTGCCAGCTCATCCCTAGCGGGAGCCTACGAGCAGTACTTC. As protein: CASSSLAGAYEQYF.

This chain connects TRBV3-1 (or the pseudogene TRBV3-2) to TRBJ2-7, with 10 bases identical to TRBD1. This CDR3 has 14 amino acids. With 4 bases clipped from V and 7 bases from J, the junction kept 7 bases outside the gene matches. The germline V gene encodes CDR1 LGHDT and CDR2 YNNKEL (reference sequence). The CDR3 DNA follows: TGTGCCAGCAGCCTACGACAGGGGGCGTGGGAGCAGTACTTC. This encodes CASSLRQGAWEQYF.

V and J are TRBV19 and TRBJ2-5; 11 nucleotides match TRBD2. There are 16 residues in the CDR3. V was clipped by 8 bases and J by 5 bases; unmatched bases: 13. Germline V lookup: CDR1 LNHDA, CDR2 SQIVND (reference sequence). CDR3 protein: CASAGLSGRAYETQYF. The CDR3 bases are TGTGCCAGTGCGGGACTTAGCGGGAGGGCTTATGAGACCCAGTACTTC.

The chain joins TRBV10-3 to TRBJ2-2, with 7 positions matching TRBD2. Germline CDR1 reads ENHRY; CDR2 reads SYGVKD. With 4 bases clipped from V and 6 bases from J, the junction kept 11 bases outside the gene matches. The length of the CDR3 is 16 residues. CDR3 residues: CAISARLAEGPGELFF. The CDR3 nucleotides read TGTGCCATCAGTGCACGACTAGCCGAGGGCCCCGGGGAGCTGTTTTTT.

This chain joins TRBV18 and TRBJ1-1, with 10 bases lining up with TRBD1. V shed 3 bases, J shed 5 bases, and the junction held 9 bases outside the gene matches. The length of the CDR3 is 16 residues. Germline V lookup: CDR1 KGHSH, CDR2 LQKENI. CDR3 sequence: CASSPLATGGETEAFF. The CDR3 coding sequence is TGTGCCAGCTCACCCCTAGCGACAGGGGGCGAGACTGAAGCTTTCTTT. The variable domain in full, with the rest retrieved from reference TRBV18 and TRBJ1-1, is NAGVMQNPRHLVRRRGQEARLRCSPMKGHSHVYWYRQLPEEGLKFMVYLQKENIIDESGMPKERFSAEFPKEGPSILRIQQVVRGDSAAYFCASSPLATGGETEAFFGQGTRLTVV.

The genes are TRBV2 and TRBJ1-5; D may be TRBD1 (6 bases). CDR3 size: 14 residues. Germline CDR1 SNHLY, CDR2 FYNNEI. Between the trimmed V and J ends, which lost 2 bases and 7 bases, there was a span of 12 bases. CDR3 bases: TGTGCCAGCAGTGAAACTACAGGGACCCAGCCCCAGCATTTT. Translation gives CASSETTGTQPQHF.

This clone came up a few times. The chain couples TRBV19 to TRBJ2-2, with D perhaps matching TRBD1 (5 bases). This CDR3 region has 13 residues. Trimming stripped 7 bases from V and 4 bases from J, with 10 bases between. Germline V gene sequence: CDR1 LNHDA, CDR2 SQIVND (reference sequence). The CDR3 spells CASNKGITGELFF. The CDR3 DNA reads TGTGCCAGTAACAAGGGGATCACCGGGGAGCTGTTTTTT.

The CDR3 DNA sequence: TGTGCCTGGGGACAGGGGGGCTATGGCTACACCTTC. Translating gives CAWGQGGYGYTF. The genes are TRBV30 and TRBJ1-2; 10 bases line up with TRBD1. The CDR3 covers 12 residues. CDR1 GTSNPN and CDR2 SVGIG come from the germline V gene (reference sequence). V shed 5 bases and J 4 bases; nucleotides not matched to a gene: 1.

The gene calls are TRBV5-1 and TRBJ2-7; possible D gene TRBD1, 5 bases. CDR3 length: 13 amino acids. V dropped 0 bases and J dropped 4 bases, with 8 bases sitting between them. Germline CDR1 SGHRS, CDR2 YFSETQ. The CDR3 nucleotides are TGCGCCAGCAGCTTGGTGGGGCAGTACGAGCAGTACTTC. This encodes CASSLVGQYEQYF. Combining the CDR3 with reference TRBV5-1 and TRBJ2-7 gives the whole variable domain KAGVTQTPRYLIKTRGQQVTLSCSPISGHRSVSWYQQTPGQGLQFLFEYFSETQRNKGNFPGRFSGRQFSNSRSEMNVSTLELGDSALYLCASSLVGQYEQYFGPGTRLTVT.

CDR3 in amino acids: CASSYPLAGDQETQYF. The CDR3 DNA reads as TGTGCCAGCAGTTACCCGCTAGCGGGCGACCAAGAGACCCAGTACTTC. The chain links TRBV6-2 or TRBV6-3 to TRBJ2-5; 8 nucleotides line up with TRBD2. V shed 2 bases and J 0 bases; nucleotides not matched to a gene: 5. The CDR3 runs to 16 residues. Germline CDR1 MNHEY, CDR2 SVGEGT.

This rearrangement joins TRBV28 to TRBJ1-2; 7 bases fit TRBD1. In germline, CDR1 is MDHEN, CDR2 SYDVKM. The CDR3 is made up of 16 amino acids. The V and J ends lost 4 bases and 0 bases, in that order; junction bases with no gene match: 8. CDR3 in DNA: TGTGCCAGCAGTTACGACAGGGAACATGCTAACTATGGCTACACCTTC. Translated: CASSYDREHANYGYTF.

The chain joins TRBV12-3 or TRBV12-4 to TRBJ2-5; D is unclear. V was cut by 2 bases and J by 10 bases, with 8 bases left in between. The CDR3 contains 11 residues. The CDR3 region is CASSLTGGQYF. CDR3 bases: TGTGCCAGCAGTTTAACCGGTGGCCAGTACTTC.

The CDR3 protein is CASSQAGGRAEVSIQYF. The CDR3 bases are TGCGCCAGCAGCCAAGCTGGCGGGAGGGCCGAGGTTAGCATTCAGTACTTC. The chain joins TRBV4-1 to TRBJ2-4, with 9 bases aligning to TRBD2. Germline CDR1 reads MGHRA; CDR2 reads YSYEKL. This CDR3 is 17 amino acids long. Trimming cost V 1 base and J 9 bases; bases outside gene matches: 13.

The chain uses TRBV12-2 and TRBJ2-7; TRBD1 was called by the table and not checked on the DNA. TRBV12-2 constitutes a pseudogene. The CDR3 extends over 16 amino acids. Here the CDR3 reads CASRLAPGQSAYEQYF. The CDR3 DNA reads TGTGCAAGTCGCTTAGCACCGGGACAGTCAGCCTACGAGCAGTACTTC.